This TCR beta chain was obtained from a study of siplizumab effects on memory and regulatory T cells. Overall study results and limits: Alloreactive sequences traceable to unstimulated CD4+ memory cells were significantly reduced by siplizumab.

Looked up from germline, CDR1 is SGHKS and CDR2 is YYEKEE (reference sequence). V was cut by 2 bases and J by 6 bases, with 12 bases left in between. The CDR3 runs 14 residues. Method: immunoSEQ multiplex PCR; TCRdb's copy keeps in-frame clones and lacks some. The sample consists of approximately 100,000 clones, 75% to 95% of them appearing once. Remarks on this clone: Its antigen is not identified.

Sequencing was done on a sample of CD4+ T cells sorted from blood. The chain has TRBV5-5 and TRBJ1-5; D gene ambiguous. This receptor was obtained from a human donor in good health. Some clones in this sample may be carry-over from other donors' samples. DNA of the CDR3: TGTGCCAGCAGCTTAGATTACAACTCTCAGCCCCAGCATTTT. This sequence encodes CASSLDYNSQPQHF.